This T cell receptor beta chain was recorded in a study of blood T cell repertoires in COVID-19. Germline CDR1 is GTSNPN and CDR2 is SVGIG (reference sequence). V was clipped by 1 base and J by 6 bases; unmatched bases: 10. The CDR3 loop spans 17 amino acids. A single count supports this clone. Clones were sequenced by immunoSEQ multiplex PCR, and TCRdb holds only the in-frame ones, with some missing. Found here are about 140,000 clones, about four fifths of them singletons; the top ten hold about 3.4%. The chain uses TRBV30 and TRBJ2-1; TRBD2 matches 12 bases. Sequences were obtained from PBMCs or T cells enriched from blood (not recorded which). This receptor was identified in a woman between 50 and 59 years old with acute COVID-19. The CDR3 nucleotides are TGTGCCTGGAGTGCCCACTCACTAGCGGGAGGTGGCAATGAGCAGTTCTTC. Protein sequence: CAWSAHSLAGGGNEQFF.